These 4 T cell receptor beta chains originate from one sample sequenced in a study of T cell clones after liver transplantation. Sequenced by immunoSEQ multiplex PCR; TCRdb stores in-frame clones only, minus some. The table records 70,000 to 80,000 clones, under 95% of them present only once. Here the sequenced sample was CD4+ T cells from blood, taken before liver transplant. Receptors were obtained from a human donor who received a liver transplant.

The genes are TRBV11-3 and TRBJ2-3; D is uncertain. CDR3 length equals 13 residues. V lost 5 bases to trimming and J lost 4 bases, with 10 bases between them. Germline-derived CDR1 and CDR2 are SGHNT and YENEEA. In DNA, the CDR3 is TGTGCCAGCAGCCCGACCTGGTCAGATACGCAGTATTTT. Protein: CASSPTWSDTQYF.

The rearrangement links TRBV5-1 to TRBJ1-4, with D unclear. The germline CDR1 and CDR2 sequences are SGHRS and YFSETQ. The CDR3 consists of 13 residues. V lost 4 bases to trimming and J lost 8 bases, with 12 bases between them. The CDR3 region has the DNA TGCGCCAGCAGCCCTGAAAGGAGGGAAAAACTGTTTTTT. Amino acid sequence: CASSPERREKLFF.

The chain couples TRBV11-3 to TRBJ2-7, with a possible D match to TRBD1 (6 bases). CDR3 length: 15 amino acids. CDR1 and CDR2 from the germline V gene are SGHNT and YENEEA. V was clipped by 4 bases and J by 1 base, with 14 bases between them. The CDR3 sequence: CASSSDPQGSYEQYF. CDR3 DNA sequence: TGTGCCAGCAGCTCGGACCCACAGGGATCCTACGAGCAGTACTTC.

CDR3 nucleotide sequence: TGTGCCAGCAATGGACCGTCCCGCTACGAGCAGTACTTC. It specifies CASNGPSRYEQYF. The chain uses TRBV28 and TRBJ2-7; D remains unclear. Per germline, CDR1 MDHEN and CDR2 SYDVKM. This CDR3 has 13 residues. V was shortened by 7 bases and J by 3 bases, with 13 bases between the two germline ends.